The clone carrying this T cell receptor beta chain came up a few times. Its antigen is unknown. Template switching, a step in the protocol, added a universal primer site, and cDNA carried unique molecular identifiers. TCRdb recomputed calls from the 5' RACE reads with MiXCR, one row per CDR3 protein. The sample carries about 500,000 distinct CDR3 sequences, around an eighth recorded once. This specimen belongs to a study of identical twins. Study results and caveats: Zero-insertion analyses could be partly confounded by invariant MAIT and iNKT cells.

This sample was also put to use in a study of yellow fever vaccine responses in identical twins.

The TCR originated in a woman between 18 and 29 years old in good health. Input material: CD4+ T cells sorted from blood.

CDR3 bases: TGTGCCAGCAGCCGGAACAGGGGGGGATTCGGCAATGAGCAGTTCTTC. Amino acid sequence: CASSRNRGGFGNEQFF. The V and J genes are TRBV11-3 and TRBJ2-1; the D gene is possibly TRBD1 (8 bases). This CDR3 is 16 amino acids long. Trimming took off 5 bases at V and 6 bases at J, with 20 bases between the two ends. Germline assignment: CDR1 SGHNT and CDR2 YENEEA.